This record looks at one T cell receptor (beta chain) sequence and its context. The antigen it binds to is not known. Base quality data are lacking; no much larger clone is found one base away. This entry belongs to a study of sequential checkpoint blockade in melanoma (dated by TCRdb to about 2019). Regarding the complete study: In a 1:1 randomization, patients received either first-line nivolumab then ipilimumab (arm A) or ipilimumab then nivolumab (arm B). Both trial sequences were followed by maintenance nivolumab. Here is what the overall study found, with its caveats: The model for predicting response that combines TCR metrics with mutation burden needs to be validated in larger, independent patient cohorts.

Read against the paper, the sample's treatment or condition label means: randomized to nivolumab then ipilimumab (arm A) or the reverse (arm B). Prior DNA-damaging chemotherapy had not been received by any trial patient. Live CD3+CD8+ cells negative for CD19 and CD56 were sorted from thawed PBMCs on a FACS Aria II flow cytometer. Samples came from patients with melanoma in CheckMate 064, a randomized, open-label phase II trial of sequential checkpoint blockade. Peripheral blood mononuclear cells were obtained through leukapheresis, purified using Ficoll-Paque, and frozen in human serum containing approximately 10% DMSO. Right after sorting, the blood CD3+CD8+ cells were verified to be >98% pure, and DNA extraction followed. At the junction V is shortened by 2 bases and J by 6 bases, with 14 bases in between. Measured from the cysteine to the phenylalanine, the CDR3 is 14 residues long. Only CDR3 DNA is held: 42 bases, read in frame from base 1. CDR1 and CDR2 (MNHEY, SVGAGI) derive from the germline V gene.

The immunoSEQ Assay was used to immunosequence TCRbeta CDR3 regions from genomic DNA. Genomic DNA was amplified by bias-controlled multiplex PCR before high-throughput sequencing. Per the authors' processing: To quantify the absolute abundance of each unique TCRbeta CDR3 region, the sequences were collapsed and filtered. Clonality, defined as 1 minus Pielou's evenness, was calculated using productive rearrangements only. Clones with significantly greater frequencies in on-treatment versus baseline samples were identified using a previously published method. This immuneACCESS table, as held by TCRdb, lists in-frame sequences with V and J called but not all clones. Of the missing ones, under half trace to an unresolved V gene in checked studies; the others have no known cause. The V and J calls and clone size are taken from that table; D and trimming were inferred from the DNA. This sample gives roughly 23,000 clones in total; around 85% of them show up just once. The ten largest clones represent under 30% of the sample.

The chain links TRBV6-5 with TRBJ2-7; possibly the D gene is TRBD2, per 6 matching bases. Sample: CD8+ T cells sorted from blood (inferred from file names), taken from a patient given nivolumab and ipilimumab in sequence. This TCR was sampled from a human donor with melanoma. The bases read TGTGCCAGCAGTTACGGCGGGGCCCCCCTCGAGCAGTACTTC. It translates as CASSYGGAPLEQYF.